These 24 T cell receptor beta chains share one sample of origin, sequenced in a study of blood T cell repertoires in COVID-19. TCRdb's copy holds only in-frame clones and misses some; the assay was immunoSEQ multiplex PCR. The table lists 250,000 or so clones, approximately 85% of them singletons. The material sequenced was PBMCs or T cells enriched from blood (not recorded which). All receptors derive from a woman aged 50 to 60 who had been exposed to COVID-19.

V usage is TRBV18 and J usage is TRBJ1-2; 7 nucleotides align to TRBD1. The CDR3 runs to 16 residues. Germline CDR1 and CDR2: KGHSH and LQKENI. V was pared by 3 bases and J by 8 bases, with 15 bases of the junction left unmatched. CDR3 bases: TGTGCCAGCTCACCCGACCAATCGGGACAGCGTTCGGGCTACACCTTC. Protein product: CASSPDQSGQRSGYTF. Variable domain in full (rest from reference TRBV18 and TRBJ1-2): NAGVMQNPRHLVRRRGQEARLRCSPMKGHSHVYWYRQLPEEGLKFMVYLQKENIIDESGMPKERFSAEFPKEGPSILRIQQVVRGDSAAYFCASSPDQSGQRSGYTFGSGTRLTVV.

The chain is built from TRBV3-1 (or the pseudogene TRBV3-2) and TRBJ1-2, with 8 bases fitting TRBD1. V lost 1 base to trimming and J lost 8 bases; unmatched junction nucleotides: 15. The CDR3 extends over 17 amino acids. CDR1 and CDR2 (germline): LGHDT, YNNKEL (reference sequence). The CDR3 sequence: CASSQVGQGAVGKGYTF. Here the CDR3 DNA reads TGTGCCAGCAGCCAAGTGGGGCAGGGGGCAGTTGGAAAGGGCTACACCTTC.

The rearrangement joins TRBV6-2 or TRBV6-3 to TRBJ1-2; D ambiguous. The germline V gene has CDR1 MNHEY and CDR2 SVGEGT. V lost 4 bases, J lost 3 bases, and 15 bases lay in between. This CDR3 spans 15 amino acids. The CDR3 reads CASSSELFPDYGYTF. CDR3 bases: TGTGCCAGCAGTTCCGAACTTTTCCCGGACTATGGCTACACCTTC.

The genes are TRBV4-3 and TRBJ2-1; 8 bases fit TRBD2. Trimming removed 0 bases from V and 9 bases from J; junction bases left unmatched: 7. The CDR3 is 15 amino acids. Germline CDR1 reads LGHNA; CDR2 reads YSLEER. In DNA form, the CDR3 reads TGCGCCAGCAGCCAAGATGACGGGGGGGTGGGTGAGCAGTTCTTC. Amino acids: CASSQDDGGVGEQFF.

Notes on this clone: A much larger clone sits a single nucleotide away, making a read error possible. Other nucleotide sequences from this sample produce the same CDR3. The chain recombines TRBV7-2 with TRBJ1-1, with TRBD1 as a possible D gene (6 bases). The CDR3 extends over 14 amino acids. The V end was cut by 3 bases, the J end by 1 base, with 9 bases between. Germline CDR1 and CDR2: SGHTA and FQGNSA. Here the CDR3 reads CASSLGRGNTEAFF. The CDR3 DNA is TGTGCCAGCAGCTTGGGCAGGGGGAACACTGAAGCTTTCTTT.

This chain links TRBV15 with TRBJ2-3, with 9 bases matching TRBD1. CDR1 and CDR2 from the germline V gene are LNHNV and YYDKDF (reference sequence). This CDR3 is 17 amino acids long. Trimming cost V 0 bases and J 6 bases; bases outside gene matches: 10. The CDR3: CATSRESGTGTADTQYF. DNA for the CDR3: TGTGCCACCAGCAGAGAGTCGGGGACAGGGACGGCCGATACGCAGTATTTT.

This chain joins TRBV9 and TRBJ2-7, with a tentative D call TRBD1 (6 bases). V lost 0 bases and J 3 bases, leaving 22 bases between the germline ends. Per the germline V gene, CDR1 is SGDLS and CDR2 is YYNGEE. There are 18 residues in the CDR3. CDR3 sequence (DNA): TGTGCCAGCAGCGTAGACCCCCCCCAAAGCAGGGGTGGCTACGAGCAGTACTTC. Its translation: CASSVDPPQSRGGYEQYF.

Only a few counts were recorded for this clone. The chain couples TRBV6-4 to TRBJ2-5; D is unresolved. The V and J ends lost 7 bases and 7 bases respectively, with 16 bases between them. This CDR3 has 13 residues. The V gene's germline CDR1 is MRHNA and CDR2 SNTAGT. The CDR3 bases are TGTGCCAGCACTATTAACCCCCCCGTGACCCAGTACTTC. Protein product: CASTINPPVTQYF.

The rearrangement links TRBV18 to TRBJ1-3, with TRBD1 as a possible D gene (6 bases). The CDR3 extends over 15 amino acids. Germline CDR1 and CDR2: KGHSH and LQKENI. With 2 bases removed from V and 8 bases from J, the gap between germline ends came to 16 bases. CDR3 residues: CASSPSGTSRDTIYF. Here the CDR3 DNA reads TGTGCCAGCTCACCATCCGGGACATCTCGAGACACCATATATTTT.

This chain joins TRBV5-1 and TRBJ2-1, with a tentative D call TRBD2 (8 bases). CDR3 length: 14 residues. V gave up 4 bases and J gave up 7 bases, with 15 bases separating them. Germline V CDR1 and CDR2: SGHRS, YFSETQ. The CDR3 spells CASSTGGGRNEQFF. The CDR3 region has the DNA TGCGCCAGCAGCACGGGAGGGGGCCGGAATGAGCAGTTCTTC. Filled out from reference TRBV5-1 and TRBJ2-1, the complete variable domain reads KAGVTQTPRYLIKTRGQQVTLSCSPISGHRSVSWYQQTPGQGLQFLFEYFSETQRNKGNFPGRFSGRQFSNSRSEMNVSTLELGDSALYLCASSTGGGRNEQFFGPGTRLTVL.

This clone occurred a few times. V gene TRBV19 combines with J gene TRBJ1-5; a possible D gene is TRBD1 (6 bases). This CDR3 has 16 amino acids. Trimming stripped 2 bases from V and 3 bases from J, with 14 bases between. CDR1 and CDR2 (germline): LNHDA, SQIVND (reference sequence). The DNA of the CDR3 is TGTGCCAGTAGTATATTTAACAGGGCCATCAATCAGCCCCAGCATTTT. Translation: CASSIFNRAINQPQHF. Complete variable domain (other parts from reference TRBV19 and TRBJ1-5): DGGITQSPKYLFRKEGQNVTLSCEQNLNHDAMYWYRQDPGQGLRLIYYSQIVNDFQKGDIAEGYSVSREKKESFPLTVTSAQKNPTAFYLCASSIFNRAINQPQHFGDGTRLSIL.

The chain uses TRBV29-1 and TRBJ1-1; D is perhaps TRBD1 (5 bases). CDR3 length: 13 residues. V was pared by 3 bases and J by 2 bases, with 10 bases between. In germline, CDR1 is SQVTM, CDR2 ANQGSEA. CDR3 sequence (DNA): TGCAGCGTTGAGGGGGGATTAAACACTGAAGCTTTCTTT. Protein product: CSVEGGLNTEAFF.

The gene calls are TRBV6-6 and TRBJ1-2; D ambiguous. CDR3 length: 14 amino acids. The germline V gene encodes CDR1 MNHNY and CDR2 SVGAGI (reference sequence). Trimming stripped 6 bases from V and 10 bases from J, with 21 bases between. The CDR3 DNA is TGTGCCAGCAGCCCTCTAAGTCGGACGGACTACTACACCTTC. Its translation: CASSPLSRTDYYTF.

The chain joins TRBV19 to TRBJ2-5; 8 bases line up with TRBD1. The CDR3 is 16 residues long. Losses at the gene ends were 5 bases for V and 2 bases for J; bases not matched to a gene: 10. Germline CDR1 and CDR2: LNHDA and SQIVND (reference sequence). The chain's CDR3 is CASSAYLRDRQETQYF. CDR3 bases: TGTGCCAGTAGTGCCTACCTCCGGGACAGGCAAGAGACCCAGTACTTC.

V gene TRBV28 combines with J gene TRBJ2-7, with a weak D call TRBD2 (7 bases). In germline, CDR1 is MDHEN, CDR2 SYDVKM. V was clipped by 3 bases and J by 1 base, with 10 bases between them. The CDR3 totals 14 residues. The chain's CDR3 is CASSFGGASYEQYF. The CDR3 nucleotides are TGTGCCAGCAGTTTTGGGGGGGCATCCTACGAGCAGTACTTC.

The chain uses TRBV9 and TRBJ1-6, with D perhaps matching TRBD1 (5 bases). The ends were cut back, 4 bases at V and 7 bases at J, with 18 bases in the middle. This CDR3 is built from 16 residues. Germline-derived CDR1 and CDR2 are SGDLS and YYNGEE. This chain's CDR3 is CASSPSLQAPNSPLHF. The CDR3 bases are TGTGCCAGCAGCCCCTCCTTACAGGCCCCGAATTCACCCCTCCACTTT.

The chain uses TRBV10-3 and TRBJ1-1; TRBD1 agrees at 9 bases. Germline assignment: CDR1 ENHRY and CDR2 SYGVKD. Losses at the gene ends were 6 bases for V and 5 bases for J; bases not matched to a gene: 7. The CDR3 is made up of 14 amino acids. CDR3 bases: TGTGCCATCAGCCGGGACAGGGTCGATACTGAAGCTTTCTTT. Translating gives CAISRDRVDTEAFF.

V and J are TRBV27 and TRBJ1-1; D might be TRBD1 (5 bases). In germline, CDR1 is MNHEY, CDR2 SMNVEV (reference sequence). This CDR3 comprises 16 residues. V was pared by 6 bases and J by 0 bases, with 17 bases between. CDR3 residues: CASSPTAGLMNTEAFF. CDR3 nucleotides: TGTGCCAGCAGCCCGACAGCGGGGCTAATGAACACTGAAGCTTTCTTT.

The chain uses TRBV28 and TRBJ2-7; D is possibly TRBD2 (6 bases). From germline, CDR1 is MDHEN and CDR2 SYDVKM. With 5 bases removed from V and 4 bases from J, the gap between germline ends came to 15 bases. The CDR3 spans 14 residues. The CDR3 DNA is TGTGCCAGCAGTCCCCCCGGGACTTCTTACGAGCAGTACTTC. This codes for CASSPPGTSYEQYF.

The table lists this clone with a few counts. The chain has TRBV19 and TRBJ1-4; TRBD1 aligns across 11 bases. CDR1 is LNHDA, CDR2 SQIVND, per germline (reference sequence). The V gene end was trimmed by 7 bases and the J gene end by 2 bases; junction bases not matched to a gene: 9. The CDR3 spans 17 residues. CDR3 DNA: TGTGCCAGTACCAAGAGGACAGGGGGCATCACTAATGAAAAACTGTTTTTT. This encodes CASTKRTGGITNEKLFF.

The chain combines TRBV6-4 with TRBJ2-2; 15 bases are a match to TRBD2. The CDR3 runs to 17 residues. CDR1 and CDR2 (germline): MRHNA, SNTAGT. With V trimmed by 1 base and J by 8 bases, 5 bases remained unmatched. This CDR3 reads CASSDLGTSGGPGELFF. CDR3 DNA sequence: TGTGCCAGCAGTGACTTAGGGACTAGCGGGGGGCCGGGGGAGCTGTTTTTT.

Here the CDR3 reads CASSAGAGDIQYF. CDR3 DNA sequence: TGTGCCAGCAGTGCAGGGGCCGGGGACATTCAGTACTTC. The V gene is TRBV6-4, the J gene TRBJ2-4; D is possibly TRBD1 (6 bases). CDR1 is MRHNA and CDR2 is SNTAGT in the germline V gene. This CDR3 contains 13 residues. V was shortened by 4 bases and J by 8 bases, with 12 bases between the two germline ends.

This clone showed up just once. This chain joins TRBV28 and TRBJ2-1; 11 bases map to TRBD2. The ends lost 1 base at V and 5 bases at J; junction bases unmatched: 13. The CDR3 covers 19 residues. Germline loops: CDR1 MDHEN, CDR2 SYDVKM. The CDR3 bases are TGTGCCAGCAGTTTATTCCCTAGCGGGGGGCAACATATAAACAATGAGCAGTTCTTC. Its translation is CASSLFPSGGQHINNEQFF.

In the case of this clone: Other DNA sequences within the sample encode an identical CDR3. CDR3 amino acids: CATSRDGGYYGYTF. In DNA, the CDR3 is TGTGCCACCAGCAGAGACGGGGGTTACTATGGCTACACCTTC. The rearrangement joins TRBV15 to TRBJ1-2; D is possibly TRBD1 (5 bases). The CDR3 runs to 14 residues. In germline, CDR1 is LNHNV, CDR2 YYDKDF (reference sequence). Trimming took 0 bases from V and 3 from J, leaving 8 bases between them.